The rows below give T cell receptor beta chains drawn from one sample of a study of CD8+ T cells in alopecia areata. TCRdb keeps only in-frame clones here, not all; method: immunoSEQ multiplex PCR. The data contain some 200,000 clones, more than 45% of them singletons. The sample in question was CD4+ T cells sorted from blood, obtained at week 4, from a patient treated with tofacitinib. Receptors were obtained from a human donor with alopecia areata. The CDR3 runs from the conserved cysteine through the conserved F or W. D genes are given only for firm matches. Clone size is given for some rows only: seen once, a few or many times, or a class if the clone is expanded.

TRBJ2-2,-,11,few,TRBV5-4,TGTGCCAGCAGCTCCCCCGGGGAGCTGTTTTTT,CASSSPGELFF
TRBJ1-1,TRBD1,13,-,TRBV2,TGTGCCAGCAGAGGTGTTACAGGGGAAGAAGCTTTCTTT,CASRGVTGEEAFF
TRBJ2-1,-,14,-,TRBV7-9,TGTGCCAGCAGCTTAGACGGCTCGGGCGATGAGCAGTTCTTC,CASSLDGSGDEQFF
TRBJ1-4,-,12,few,TRBV6-1,TGTGCCAGCAGTCTCGGAAGGGAAAAACTGTTTTTT,CASSLGREKLFF
TRBJ2-5,-,14,-,TRBV6-5,TGTGCCAGCAGTTACCAGGGACGGCAAGAGACCCAGTACTTC,CASSYQGRQETQYF
TRBJ1-2,TRBD1,15,-,TRBV11-2,TGTGCCAGCAGCCGAGAGATGGACAGGGGCTATGGCTACACCTTC,CASSREMDRGYGYTF
TRBJ1-1,-,14,-,TRBV7-2,TGTGCCAGCAGCTTCGACAGTATGAACACTGAAGCTTTCTTT,CASSFDSMNTEAFF
TRBJ2-7,TRBD2,16,-,TRBV2,TGTGCCAGCAGTAAACTTCTGGGGACTAGCTCCTACGAGCAGTACTTC,CASSKLLGTSSYEQYF
TRBJ1-5,-,14,-,TRBV6-5,TGTGCCAGCAGTAGGTTGGAGGGTGGTCAGCCCCAGCATTTT,CASSRLEGGQPQHF
TRBJ2-1,-,15,-,TRBV9,TGTGCCAGCAGCGTAGGAGGGCCTTCCTACAATGAGCAGTTCTTC,CASSVGGPSYNEQFF
TRBJ2-5,-,13,-,TRBV30,TGTGCCTGGAGCGCCGACTACCAAGAGACCCAGTACTTC,CAWSADYQETQYF
TRBJ2-3,TRBD2,16,-,TRBV7-3,TGTGCCAGCAGCCTAACTAGCGGGGCGAGCACAGATACGCAGTATTTT,CASSLTSGASTDTQYF
TRBJ1-2,-,16,-,TRBV4-3,TGCGCCAGCAGCCAAGCTACGAGTTTGCGGACTTTTAGCTACACCTTC,CASSQATSLRTFSYTF
TRBJ2-7,-,15,once,TRBV4-3,TGCGCCAGCAGCCCCAGGCTTGGGCAGGGGTTAGAGCAGTACTTC,CASSPRLGQGLEQYF
TRBJ2-3,TRBD1,16,-,TRBV5-1,TGCGCCAGCAGCTTATACGGACAGGGTGCTATCGATACGCAGTATTTT,CASSLYGQGAIDTQYF
TRBJ2-5,-,14,-,TRBV29-1,TGCAGCGTTGTAGGACTCATCCCTAAAGAGACCCAGTACTTC,CSVVGLIPKETQYF
TRBJ2-3,TRBD1,14,-,TRBV6-6,TGTGCCAGCAGTCGTCAGGGGGCAAGGGATACGCAGTATTTT,CASSRQGARDTQYF
TRBJ1-5,-,12,-,TRBV7-2,TGTGCCAGCAGCCCTAGCAATCAGCCCCAGCATTTT,CASSPSNQPQHF
TRBJ1-1,-,13,-,TRBV29-1,TGCAGCGCCCGCTCGACAGGCGGCCCTGAAGCTTTCTTT,CSARSTGGPEAFF
TRBJ1-1,-,11,-,TRBV29-1,TGCAGCGTTGGGGGGGTTACTGAAGCTTTCTTT,CSVGGVTEAFF
TRBJ2-3,TRBD2,16,-,TRBV18,TGTGCCAGCTCACCAACTAGCGGGGGATACACAGATACGCAGTATTTT,CASSPTSGGYTDTQYF
TRBJ1-1,-,14,few,TRBV11-2,TGTGCCAGCAGCTTCAACGACATGAACACTGAAGCTTTCTTT,CASSFNDMNTEAFF
TRBJ2-5,-,15,-,TRBV11-3,TGTGCCAGCAGCTTAGATCGTACAGGGAGGGAGACCCAGTACTTC,CASSLDRTGRETQYF
TRBJ1-5,TRBD1,12,-,TRBV30,TGTGCCTGGAACAGGGGGCTTCAGCCCCAGCATTTT,CAWNRGLQPQHF
TRBJ1-5,-,12,-,TRBV19,TGTGCCAGTACCCACGGTAACCAGCCCCAGCATTTT,CASTHGNQPQHF
TRBJ2-1,-,13,-,TRBV7-2,TGTGCCAGCAGCAGGACCGGGGACAATGAGCAGTTCTTC,CASSRTGDNEQFF
TRBJ1-1,TRBD1,14,-,TRBV30,TGTGCCTGGAGTATACAGGGGACGAACACTGAAGCTTTCTTT,CAWSIQGTNTEAFF
TRBJ2-2,-,16,-,TRBV7-8,TGTGCCAGCAGCTTTTTGGCGTCAGTGAACACCGGGGAGCTGTTTTTT,CASSFLASVNTGELFF
TRBJ1-2,TRBD1,15,-,TRBV2,TGTGCCAGCAGTGAAGCGCATACAATACAGGGGGATAGCACCTTC,CASSEAHTIQGDSTF
TRBJ2-1,TRBD2,13,-,TRBV2,TGTGCCAGCACTGACGGACTAGGGTCTGAGCAGTTCTTC,CASTDGLGSEQFF
TRBJ1-1,-,15,-,TRBV9,TGTGCCAGCAGCCCCAATGTGGGAGTCGGCACTGAAGCTTTCTTT,CASSPNVGVGTEAFF
TRBJ1-2,-,13,few,TRBV30,TGTGCCTGGAGCCCCCTGAAGACGGAGGGCTACACCTTC,CAWSPLKTEGYTF
TRBJ1-1,TRBD1,11,-,TRBV29-1,TGCTCGGCGCAGACAGGGACTGAAGCTTTCTTT,CSAQTGTEAFF
TRBJ1-5,-,14,-,TRBV10-3,TGTGCCATCAGTGAGGGGGCCCGGGCTCAGCCCCAGCATTTT,CAISEGARAQPQHF